This T cell receptor beta chain was obtained from a study of CD8 T cells in ankylosing spondylitis (dated by TCRdb to 2017 to 2019). Looking at the study overall: The study set out to find disease-linked TCR variants by profiling T cell receptor beta repertoires in ankylosing spondylitis patients and healthy donors. In total, the full study cohort was made up of about 110 healthy donors and some 26 ankylosing spondylitis patients. Peripheral blood samples were taken, and synovial fluid was additionally collected from ankylosing spondylitis patients. The full study reports these points: Significant enrichment of the disease-linked clones was reported in matched synovial fluid samples from ankylosing spondylitis patients. Some of the motif variants had been reported before in the synovial fluid and blood of reactive arthritis patients, a finding that suggests common disease-initiation mechanisms. In peripheral blood, the disease-linked clones were found at relatively low frequencies and had a CD8+ phenotype. Blood from ankylosing spondylitis patients appeared to be characterized by a TCR beta motif composed of eight highly homologous amino acid variants.

The sample was run on an Illumina HiSeq 2500. TCR beta libraries were prepared by quantitative 5'-RACE with molecular barcodes. From the authors' description of their analysis: To identify disease-linked TCR variants, a new computational method was used, one built on a probabilistic model of VDJ rearrangement. TCRdb ran its own pipeline on the public reads, namely fastp trimming at Q25 and MiXCR clone calling, and kept in-frame beta chains. Each entry is one CDR3 protein sequence, shown with its most common DNA and genes. The V and J calls and clone size are TCRdb's, not the authors'. For this sample there are about 220,000 distinct CDR3 sequences; 7.3% appear just once. The ten largest make up 14% of the sample. V loses 5 bases at its end and J loses 2 bases; junction bases beyond the gene matches: 12. The CDR3 spans 17 residues, from the cysteine through the phenylalanine. Only the CDR3 DNA is retained, 51 bases long and in frame from the first base. CDR1 and CDR2, per the germline V gene (reference sequence), are SEHNR and FQNEAQ.

This clonotype was seen repeatedly, ten times or more. The antigen this receptor binds is unknown. No base-level quality is on record; no much larger clone is a single base apart. This clonotype originated in a male donor with ankylosing spondylitis. Sequenced material: blood, either unsorted or a sorted T cell fraction (not recorded which). The chain uses TRBV7-9 and TRBJ2-3, with 8 bases in between that match TRBD2. The CDR3 sequence is CASSPLETSAFTDTQYF. The DNA sequence is TGTGCCAGCAGCCCTCTGGAGACTAGCGCGTTCACAGATACGCAGTATTTT.